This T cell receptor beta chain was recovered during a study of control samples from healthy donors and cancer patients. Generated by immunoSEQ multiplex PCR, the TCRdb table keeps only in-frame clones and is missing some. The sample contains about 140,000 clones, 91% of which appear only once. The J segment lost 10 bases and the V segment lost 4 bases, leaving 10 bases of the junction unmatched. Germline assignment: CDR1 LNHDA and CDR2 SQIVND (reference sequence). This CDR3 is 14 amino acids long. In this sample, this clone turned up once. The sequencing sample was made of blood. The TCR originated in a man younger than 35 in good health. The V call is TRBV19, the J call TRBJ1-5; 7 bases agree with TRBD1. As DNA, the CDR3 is TGTGCCAGTAGTACAGACAGGGCGTCCTTCCCCCAGCATTTT. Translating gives CASSTDRASFPQHF.